This TCR beta chain comes out of a study of low-dose radiotherapy and immunotherapy resistance in tumors. Study details: Cohort 1 received 0.5 Gy per fraction every 2 weeks, totaling 6.5 Gy. Every two weeks, the protocol called for intravenous cyclophosphamide at 200 mg/m2. It was given one day before each radiation and immunotherapy administration.

Time point specified: before trial treatment. Eligible patients had advanced solid tumors lacking tumor-infiltrating lymphocytes. Both TCRalpha and TCRbeta chains were reverse transcribed with V-gene-specific primers. The PCR that amplified TCRs ran for about 20 cycles, relying on a constant-region primer and a V-primer adapter. In vitro transcription was used to amplify the isolated mRNA. One entry per CDR3 protein results from TCRdb running MiXCR on the reads. The sample includes under 95,000 distinct CDR3 sequences, roughly a sixth seen only once; the top ten take less than 3%. This clonotype was counted ten times or more. This receptor was identified in a male donor with prostate cancer. Sample: PBMCs, taken before treatment.

The CDR3 here is CSARDQQVEEETQYF. DNA for the CDR3: TGCAGTGCTAGAGACCAACAGGTGGAGGAAGAGACCCAGTACTTC. V and J are TRBV20-1 and TRBJ2-5; the D call may be TRBD1 or TRBD2 (5 bases each). This CDR3 has 15 amino acids. The V end lost 0 bases, the J end lost 3 bases, and 14 bases lay between the germline ends. Looked up from germline, CDR1 is DFQATT and CDR2 is SNEGSKA (reference sequence).